This TCR beta chain came from a study of T cells in localized non-small cell lung cancer. The study's findings and limits: Uninvolved adjacent lung showed peak T cell clonality, exceeding tumor. The study detected a median approximately 54 of the top 100 tumor clones in adjacent lung.

Profiling relied on immunoSEQ multiplex PCR, and the TCRdb table lists in-frame clones only, not all of them. Of over 35,000 clones in the sample, under 90% are singletons; the top ten hold around 7.8%. This CDR3 has 14 residues. The V end was cut by 4 bases, the J end by 8 bases, with 18 bases between. Looked up from germline, CDR1 is SGHRS and CDR2 is YFSETQ. On this clone: What it recognizes is unknown.

J is TRBJ1-2 and V is TRBV5-1; weak D call: TRBD1 (5 bases). The receptor was isolated from a male donor older than 55 with stage II lung adenocarcinoma. Sequenced here: peripheral blood mononuclear cells, sampled before any cancer treatment. CDR3: CASSSAGPGTGYTF. Written as DNA, the CDR3 is TGCGCCAGCAGCAGCGCCGGGCCCGGGACGGGCTACACCTTC. The full variable domain, completed using reference TRBV5-1 and TRBJ1-2, is KAGVTQTPRYLIKTRGQQVTLSCSPISGHRSVSWYQQTPGQGLQFLFEYFSETQRNKGNFPGRFSGRQFSNSRSEMNVSTLELGDSALYLCASSSAGPGTGYTFGSGTRLTVV.